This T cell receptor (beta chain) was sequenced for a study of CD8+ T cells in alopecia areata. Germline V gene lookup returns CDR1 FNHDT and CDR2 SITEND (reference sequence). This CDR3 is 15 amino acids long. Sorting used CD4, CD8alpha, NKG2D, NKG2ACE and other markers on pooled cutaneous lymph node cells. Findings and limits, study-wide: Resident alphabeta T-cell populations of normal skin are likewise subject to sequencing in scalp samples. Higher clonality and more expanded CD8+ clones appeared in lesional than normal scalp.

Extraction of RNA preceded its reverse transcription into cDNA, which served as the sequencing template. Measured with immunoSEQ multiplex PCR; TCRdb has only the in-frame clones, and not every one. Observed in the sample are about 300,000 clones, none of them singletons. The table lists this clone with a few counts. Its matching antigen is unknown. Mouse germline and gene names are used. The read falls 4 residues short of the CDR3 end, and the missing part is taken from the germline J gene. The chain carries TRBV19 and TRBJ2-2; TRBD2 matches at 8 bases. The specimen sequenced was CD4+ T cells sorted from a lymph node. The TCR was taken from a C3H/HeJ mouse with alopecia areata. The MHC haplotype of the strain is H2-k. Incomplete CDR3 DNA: TGTGCCAGCAGTATCCCCGGGACTGGCCGCGGG. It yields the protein CASSIPGTGRG. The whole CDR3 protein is CASSIPGTGRGQLYF.